This T cell receptor (beta chain) is drawn from a study of radiation and T cells in renal cell carcinoma. Sequenced by immunoSEQ multiplex PCR; TCRdb stores in-frame clones only, minus some. The data contain around 75,000 clones, 82% of them singletons. General study points: Top tumor clonotypes rose in blood 2 weeks post-radiation, then contracted. Without pretreatment biopsies, baseline tumor clonotype presence was undetermined.

This CDR3 spans 12 amino acids. V was clipped by 0 bases and J by 4 bases, with 4 bases between them. Germline V lookup: CDR1 SGHRS, CDR2 YFSETQ. A remark on this clone: The antigen remains unidentified. This CDR3 is also generated by other DNA sequences in the sample.

Noted time point: blood 2 weeks post-SBRT. Treatment defined: 15 Gy SBRT to primary tumor, nephrectomy 4 weeks later. Radiation-treated patients gave blood at baseline, week 2 and week 4. Clear cell pathology was present in this patient's renal cell carcinoma. The source is a man between 60 and 75 years old with renal cell carcinoma. This sequence joins TRBV5-1 and TRBJ2-5; no definite D call. The specimen comprised blood, sampled from a patient whose treatment included radiotherapy and nephrectomy. In DNA, the CDR3 is TGCGCCAGCAGCTTGGCCGGAGAGACCCAGTACTTC. It codes for CASSLAGETQYF. The entire variable domain, with the rest obtained from reference TRBV5-1 and TRBJ2-5, is as follows: KAGVTQTPRYLIKTRGQQVTLSCSPISGHRSVSWYQQTPGQGLQFLFEYFSETQRNKGNFPGRFSGRQFSNSRSEMNVSTLELGDSALYLCASSLAGETQYFGPGTRLLVL.